The 21 T cell receptor beta chains given below trace back to one sample, sequenced in a study of cytomegalovirus exposure and HLA in healthy donors. The PCR was carried out with 60 Vbeta primers and 13 Jbeta primers. Libraries were prepared by immunoSEQ multiplex PCR; TCRdb keeps only in-frame clonotypes and omits some of them. The data hold 100,000 to 120,000 clones, with over 70% observed a single time. Sequencing used PBMCs. These receptor sequences come from a male donor in good health and CMV-seronegative.

This clone was seen a handful of times. This chain links TRBV6-5 with TRBJ2-7, with 13 bases that match TRBD2. V lost 5 bases and J lost 8; bases outside the gene matches: 9. CDR3 length equals 15 residues. Looked up from germline, CDR1 is MNHEY and CDR2 is SVGAGI. CDR3 residues: CASSDYGTSGVKQYF. In DNA form, the CDR3 reads TGTGCCAGCAGTGACTACGGGACTAGCGGGGTTAAGCAGTACTTC.

The rearrangement joins TRBV5-4 to TRBJ2-5; 9 bases are a match to TRBD1. The CDR3 sequence is 15 residues long. Germline V gene lookup returns CDR1 SGHNT and CDR2 YYREEE (reference sequence). After removal of 6 bases from V and 5 bases from J, the junction contained 11 bases not matched to a gene. CDR3 sequence (DNA): TGTGCCAGCACGACCCGACAGGGGGTGGGGGAGACCCAGTACTTC. Encoded protein: CASTTRQGVGETQYF.

This CDR3 reads CASSHPASGTDTQYF. CDR3 DNA: TGTGCCAGCAGCCACCCGGCTAGCGGCACAGATACGCAGTATTTT. The chain carries TRBV11-3 and TRBJ2-3, with D perhaps matching TRBD2 (6 bases). The V gene's germline CDR1 is SGHNT and CDR2 YENEEA. V dropped 5 bases and J dropped 1 base, with 13 bases sitting between them. CDR3 size: 15 residues.

This chain uses TRBV11-2 with TRBJ1-1; 11 nucleotides align to TRBD1. The V gene's germline CDR1 is SGHAT and CDR2 FQNNGV. CDR3 length: 14 amino acids. Trimming at V came to 4 bases and at J to 6 bases, leaving 4 bases not matched to a gene. The CDR3 loop reads CASSWTGGSAEAFF. The CDR3 region has the DNA TGTGCCAGCAGCTGGACAGGGGGCAGCGCTGAAGCTTTCTTT.

In its sample, this clone was seen a few times. The chain uses TRBV11-1 and TRBJ1-5; D unresolved. This CDR3 is 15 amino acids long. Germline CDR1 reads SGHAT; CDR2 reads FQDESV (reference sequence). V was shortened by 0 bases and J by 0 bases, with 6 bases between the two germline ends. CDR3 protein: CASSLAPSSNQPQHF. For the CDR3, the DNA is TGTGCCAGCAGCTTAGCCCCGAGTAGCAATCAGCCCCAGCATTTT.

The CDR3 DNA reads as TGCGCCAGCAGCTCAACAGGGCCCCATGAGCAGTTCTTC. Amino acid sequence: CASSSTGPHEQFF. The V and J genes are TRBV5-1 and TRBJ2-1, with a weak D call TRBD1 (6 bases). From germline, CDR1 is SGHRS and CDR2 YFSETQ. The CDR3 totals 13 residues. The V end lost 3 bases, the J end lost 8 bases, and 12 bases lay between the germline ends.

This sequence joins TRBV2 and TRBJ2-5, with 8 bases aligning to TRBD2. The CDR3 runs 17 residues. Germline lookup yields CDR1 SNHLY and CDR2 FYNNEI. After removal of 4 bases from V and 0 bases from J, the junction contained 10 bases not matched to a gene. The CDR3 DNA is TGTGCCAGCAGTGGGGCAAAGGAGCGGGAGTACCAAGAGACCCAGTACTTC. As protein: CASSGAKEREYQETQYF. The full variable domain, with the rest looked up from reference TRBV2 and TRBJ2-5, is EPEVTQTPSHQVTQMGQEVILRCVPISNHLYFYWYRQILGQKVEFLVSFYNNEISEKSEIFDDQFSVERPDGSNFTLKIRSTKLEDSAMYFCASSGAKEREYQETQYFGPGTRLLVL.

This clone is a singleton in its sample. The chain employs TRBV7-2 and TRBJ2-1; TRBD2 matches at 7 bases. The CDR3 has 15 residues. The V and J ends lost 6 bases and 7 bases, in that order; junction bases with no gene match: 12. Germline values: CDR1 SGHTA, CDR2 FQGNSA. The CDR3 sequence is CASRLLATSRNEQFF. CDR3 bases: TGTGCCAGCAGACTACTAGCGACCTCACGGAATGAGCAGTTCTTC.

In this sample, this clone turned up a few times. This chain links TRBV6-1 with TRBJ1-1, with TRBD1 identical over 7 bases. Germline assignment: CDR1 MNHNS and CDR2 SASEGT. The CDR3 contains 14 residues. J lost 1 base, V lost 6 bases, and 5 bases had no gene match. CDR3 in amino acids: CASRQGQENTEAFF. CDR3 sequence (DNA): TGTGCCAGCAGACAAGGACAGGAGAACACTGAAGCTTTCTTT.

The chain carries TRBV5-1 and TRBJ2-3; D might be TRBD1 (6 bases). Germline assignment: CDR1 SGHRS and CDR2 YFSETQ. CDR3 length equals 14 residues. The V and J ends lost 6 bases and 6 bases respectively, with 17 bases between them. Written as DNA, the CDR3 is TGCGCCAGCAAGACAGGCGGAAACGCCGATACGCAGTATTTT. It is translated as CASKTGGNADTQYF.

The chain joins TRBV5-4 to TRBJ2-5, with D maybe TRBD2 (5 bases). CDR1 and CDR2 from the germline V gene are SGHNT and YYREEE (reference sequence). The ends were cut back, 4 bases at V and 1 base at J, with 11 bases in the middle. This CDR3 contains 14 residues. Here the CDR3 DNA reads TGTGCCAGCAGCCGGACGGGAACCCAAGAGACCCAGTACTTC. Translated: CASSRTGTQETQYF.

This clone was found a few times. DNA of the CDR3: TGTGCCAGCAGTGAACCTAGCTACAGGGGCTCCTACGAGCAGTACTTC. Protein sequence: CASSEPSYRGSYEQYF. V is TRBV6-1 and J is TRBJ2-7; the match to TRBD1 covers 7 bases. The V and J ends lost 2 bases and 0 bases, in that order; junction bases with no gene match: 7. CDR3 length: 16 residues. Germline V gene sequence: CDR1 MNHNS, CDR2 SASEGT.

The chain links TRBV5-1 to TRBJ2-5; 7 nucleotides align to TRBD1. Germline lookup yields CDR1 SGHRS and CDR2 YFSETQ. The CDR3 runs to 14 residues. J lost 5 bases, V lost 4 bases, and 8 bases had no gene match. The DNA for the CDR3 is TGCGCCAGCAGCCCTGGACAGGCGTGGGAGACCCAGTACTTC. Amino acids: CASSPGQAWETQYF. Full variable domain (outside the CDR3, taken from reference TRBV5-1 and TRBJ2-5): KAGVTQTPRYLIKTRGQQVTLSCSPISGHRSVSWYQQTPGQGLQFLFEYFSETQRNKGNFPGRFSGRQFSNSRSEMNVSTLELGDSALYLCASSPGQAWETQYFGPGTRLLVL.

V and J are TRBV9 and TRBJ1-4, with 8 bases fitting TRBD1. The CDR3 extends over 14 amino acids. Per germline, CDR1 SGDLS and CDR2 YYNGEE. With 4 bases clipped from V and 6 bases from J, the junction kept 5 bases outside the gene matches. Here the CDR3 reads CASSPGQGYEKLFF. The CDR3 DNA reads as TGTGCCAGCAGCCCTGGACAGGGTTATGAAAAACTGTTTTTT.

The chain uses TRBV4-1 and TRBJ2-7, with TRBD2 matching 12 bases. With 1 base clipped from V and 7 bases from J, the junction kept 5 bases outside the gene matches. This CDR3 region has 15 residues. CDR1 MGHRA and CDR2 YSYEKL come from the germline V gene. The CDR3 reads CASSQVASGRGEQYF. Written as DNA, the CDR3 is TGCGCCAGCAGCCAAGTAGCTAGCGGGAGGGGGGAGCAGTACTTC.

V usage is TRBV6-5 and J usage is TRBJ2-7, with D possibly matching TRBD1 (6 bases). The CDR3 length is 14 residues. V lost 6 bases and J lost 6, with 18 bases in between. Germline V lookup: CDR1 MNHEY, CDR2 SVGAGI. CDR3 in DNA: TGTGCCAGCAGACAAGGGACAAATCGCCTCGAGCAGTACTTC. Amino acids: CASRQGTNRLEQYF.

This chain joins TRBV7-9 and TRBJ1-5, with unresolved D. With 4 bases removed from V and 0 bases from J, the gap between germline ends came to 13 bases. Germline assignment: CDR1 SEHNR and CDR2 FQNEAQ (reference sequence). The CDR3 contains 16 residues. CDR3 DNA: TGTGCCAGCAGCTCCGACCAGGAGGTTAGCAATCAGCCCCAGCATTTT. This codes for CASSSDQEVSNQPQHF.

The chain uses TRBV27 and TRBJ2-1; D may be TRBD2 (5 bases). The CDR3 length is 16 residues. V was shortened by 0 bases and J by 0 bases, with 9 bases between the two germline ends. The germline CDR1 and CDR2 sequences are MNHEY and SMNVEV (reference sequence). The CDR3 bases are TGTGCCAGCAGTTTATCGATGGGGAGCTCCTACAATGAGCAGTTCTTC. It translates to CASSLSMGSSYNEQFF.

J is TRBJ2-7 and V is TRBV5-1; 11 nucleotides align to TRBD2. Trimming took 2 bases from V and 5 from J; bases not matched to a gene: 3. Looked up from germline, CDR1 is SGHRS and CDR2 is YFSETQ. The CDR3 runs 14 residues. CDR3 DNA: TGCGCCAGCAGCTTAACTAGCGGGAGTCACGAGCAGTACTTC. Translation gives CASSLTSGSHEQYF.

In its sample, this clone was seen a few times. The chain has TRBV5-1 and TRBJ1-4; 10 nucleotides align to TRBD1. CDR1 and CDR2 (germline): SGHRS, YFSETQ. Unmatched junction bases numbered 3, after V lost 2 bases and J lost 8 bases. The CDR3 is 14 amino acids. DNA of the CDR3: TGCGCCAGCAGCTTTGACAGGGGGCCCGAAAAACTGTTTTTT. The encoded protein is CASSFDRGPEKLFF.

This chain uses TRBV27 with TRBJ2-1; D not certain. The germline V and J ends were trimmed by 5 bases and 0 bases, with 17 bases remaining between them. Germline V CDR1 and CDR2: MNHEY, SMNVEV (reference sequence). The CDR3 has 17 amino acids. The CDR3 DNA reads as TGTGCCAGCAGTCCCCCTATTTACGTCGGCTCCTACAATGAGCAGTTCTTC. Amino acid sequence: CASSPPIYVGSYNEQFF.